These 10 T cell receptor beta chains came from one sample sequenced in a study of OX40 agonist ivuxolimab in advanced cancers. Assay: immunoSEQ multiplex PCR; the TCRdb copy retains only in-frame clones and omits some. This table holds 70,000 to 95,000 clones, around 90% found once. The sample was CD4+ or CD8+ T cells sorted from blood, taken in a trial of the OX40 agonist ivuxolimab. These receptors were obtained from an adult with an advanced solid tumor such as melanoma, head and neck, liver or kidney cancer.

V is TRBV30 and J is TRBJ1-1; tentatively, D is TRBD1 (5 bases). This CDR3 has 15 amino acids. The germline CDR1 and CDR2 sequences are GTSNPN and SVGIG (reference sequence). Trimming removed 4 bases at V and 7 bases at J, with 22 bases between. CDR3 sequence (DNA): TGTGCCTGGACGCTCCCTGGGGGATTTGGGGGTGAAGCTTTCTTT. Protein sequence: CAWTLPGGFGGEAFF.

This rearrangement joins TRBV6-1 to TRBJ1-2; D is possibly TRBD1 (6 bases). This CDR3 has 13 amino acids. The ends were cut back, 8 bases at V and 1 base at J, with 11 bases in the middle. CDR1 and CDR2 (germline): MNHNS, SASEGT. The CDR3 nucleotides read TGTGCCAGCGAGACAGGCGGTAACTATGGCTACACCTTC. Amino acids: CASETGGNYGYTF.

The chain combines TRBV5-1 with TRBJ2-2; tentative D call: TRBD1 (6 bases). The germline CDR1 and CDR2 sequences are SGHRS and YFSETQ. Trimming cost V 2 bases and J 0 bases, with 11 bases left between them. The CDR3 contains 16 residues. CDR3 sequence reads: CASSLKGHSNTGELFF. The CDR3, as DNA: TGCGCCAGCAGCTTAAAGGGACATTCGAACACCGGGGAGCTGTTTTTT.

The CDR3 nucleotides read TGCGCCAGCAGCTTGGTGGGGGCAGGGGGCTTTTTGAACACTGAAGCTTTCTTT. Its protein is CASSLVGAGGFLNTEAFF. This rearrangement joins TRBV5-1 to TRBJ1-1; TRBD1 matches 8 bases. Germline CDR1 SGHRS, CDR2 YFSETQ. Germline trimming cut 0 bases from V and 0 bases from J; bases unmatched to any gene: 10. This CDR3 contains 18 residues.

The genes are TRBV7-9 and TRBJ2-3, with D possibly TRBD2 on 5 matching bases. The V gene lost 5 bases and the J gene lost 1 base, with 16 bases spanning the gap. Germline V gene sequence: CDR1 SEHNR, CDR2 FQNEAQ (reference sequence). The CDR3 has 16 residues. CDR3 sequence reads: CASSAWKAVGTDTQYF. As DNA, the CDR3 is TGTGCCAGCAGCGCCTGGAAAGCGGTAGGCACAGATACGCAGTATTTT.

The chain uses TRBV6-5 and TRBJ2-5; D remains ambiguous. The CDR3 extends over 14 amino acids. Trimming stripped 5 bases from V and 0 bases from J, with 10 bases between. Germline CDR1 is MNHEY and CDR2 is SVGAGI. In DNA form, the CDR3 reads TGTGCCAGCAGTGGGGTTGGGAACCAAGAGACCCAGTACTTC. This codes for CASSGVGNQETQYF.

The V gene is TRBV18, the J gene TRBJ2-1; 10 nucleotides align to TRBD2. Germline CDR1 KGHSH, CDR2 LQKENI. The CDR3 is made up of 16 amino acids. V lost 5 bases to trimming and J lost 9 bases; unmatched junction nucleotides: 13. The CDR3 region is CASSAAGGQYSTEQFF. CDR3 bases: TGTGCCAGCTCAGCAGCGGGAGGGCAATACAGCACTGAGCAGTTCTTC.

V gene TRBV18 combines with J gene TRBJ2-2; D remains unclear. Germline V gene sequence: CDR1 KGHSH, CDR2 LQKENI. Trimming cost V 0 bases and J 7 bases, with 9 bases left between them. The CDR3 sequence is 14 residues long. The CDR3 sequence: CASSPPTVVGELFF. The CDR3 region has the DNA TGTGCCAGCTCACCACCGACGGTTGTCGGGGAGCTGTTTTTT.

The chain couples TRBV9 to TRBJ2-6; TRBD2 matches at 10 bases. Trimming removed 4 bases from V and 0 bases from J; junction bases left unmatched: 10. CDR3 size: 19 residues. Germline CDR1 and CDR2: SGDLS and YYNGEE. CDR3 in amino acids: CASSSSVLAGASGANVLTF. CDR3 coding DNA: TGTGCCAGCAGCTCTAGCGTTCTAGCGGGGGCCTCTGGGGCCAACGTCCTGACTTTC.

V and J are TRBV19 and TRBJ2-3; possible D gene TRBD2, 6 bases. Per germline, CDR1 LNHDA and CDR2 SQIVND (reference sequence). CDR3 length: 15 amino acids. V lost 3 bases, J lost 4 bases, and 14 bases lay in between. The CDR3 is CASSIGGVLSDTQYF. CDR3 DNA sequence: TGTGCCAGTAGTATCGGGGGAGTATTGTCAGATACGCAGTATTTT.